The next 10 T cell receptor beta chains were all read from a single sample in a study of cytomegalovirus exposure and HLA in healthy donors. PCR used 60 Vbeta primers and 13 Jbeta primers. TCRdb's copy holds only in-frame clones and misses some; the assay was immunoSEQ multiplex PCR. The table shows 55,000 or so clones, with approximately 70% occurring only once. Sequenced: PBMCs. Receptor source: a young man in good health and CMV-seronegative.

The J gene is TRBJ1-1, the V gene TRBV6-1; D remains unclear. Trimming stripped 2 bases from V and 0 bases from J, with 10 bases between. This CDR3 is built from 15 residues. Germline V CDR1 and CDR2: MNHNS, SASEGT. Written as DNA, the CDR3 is TGTGCCAGCAGTGAAAGGAGGGCCTTGAACACTGAAGCTTTCTTT. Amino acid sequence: CASSERRALNTEAFF.

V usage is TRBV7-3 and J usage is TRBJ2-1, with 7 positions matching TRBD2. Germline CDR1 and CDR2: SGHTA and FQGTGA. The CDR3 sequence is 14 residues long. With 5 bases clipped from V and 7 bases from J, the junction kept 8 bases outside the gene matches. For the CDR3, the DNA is TGTGCCAGCAGCGATGGACTAGTGGGGAATGAGCAGTTCTTC. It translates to CASSDGLVGNEQFF.

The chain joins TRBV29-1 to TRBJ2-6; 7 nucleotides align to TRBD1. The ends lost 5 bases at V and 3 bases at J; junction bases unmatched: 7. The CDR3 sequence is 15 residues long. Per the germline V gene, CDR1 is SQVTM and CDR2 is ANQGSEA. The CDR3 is CSVLQGTGGANVLTF. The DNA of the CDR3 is TGCAGCGTTTTACAGGGGACCGGTGGGGCCAACGTCCTGACTTTC.

As DNA, the CDR3 is TGTGCCAGCAGTGACGGAGTAAGCACAGATACGCAGTATTTT. Protein sequence: CASSDGVSTDTQYF. The chain joins TRBV6-4 to TRBJ2-3; D is unresolved. The CDR3 covers 14 residues. Germline assignment: CDR1 MRHNA and CDR2 SNTAGT. V dropped 2 bases and J dropped 0 bases, with 6 bases sitting between them.

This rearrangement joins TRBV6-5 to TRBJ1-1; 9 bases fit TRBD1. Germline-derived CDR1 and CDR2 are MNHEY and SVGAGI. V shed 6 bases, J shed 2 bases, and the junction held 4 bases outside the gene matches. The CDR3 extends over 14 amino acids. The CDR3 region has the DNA TGTGCCAGCAGGGGACAGGGTTCTAACACTGAAGCTTTCTTT. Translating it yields CASRGQGSNTEAFF.

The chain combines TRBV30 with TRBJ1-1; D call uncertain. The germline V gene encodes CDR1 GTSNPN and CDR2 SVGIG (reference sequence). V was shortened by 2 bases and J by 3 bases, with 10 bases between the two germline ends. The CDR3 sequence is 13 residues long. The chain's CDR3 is CAWSSGVDTEAFF. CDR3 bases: TGTGCCTGGAGTTCGGGAGTCGACACTGAAGCTTTCTTT.

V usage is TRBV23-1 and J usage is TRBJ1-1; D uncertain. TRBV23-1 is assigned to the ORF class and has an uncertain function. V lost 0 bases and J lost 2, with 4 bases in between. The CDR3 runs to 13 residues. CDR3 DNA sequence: TGCGCCAGCAGTCAATCCTTAAACACTGAAGCTTTCTTT. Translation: CASSQSLNTEAFF.

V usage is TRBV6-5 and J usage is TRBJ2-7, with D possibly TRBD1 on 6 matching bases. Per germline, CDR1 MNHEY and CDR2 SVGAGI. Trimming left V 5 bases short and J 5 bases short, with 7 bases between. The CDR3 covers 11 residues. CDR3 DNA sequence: TGTGCCAGCAGTAGGGGGAACGAGCAGTACTTC. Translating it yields CASSRGNEQYF.

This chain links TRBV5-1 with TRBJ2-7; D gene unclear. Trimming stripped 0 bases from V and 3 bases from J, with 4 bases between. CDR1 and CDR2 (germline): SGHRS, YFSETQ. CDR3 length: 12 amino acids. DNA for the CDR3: TGCGCCAGCAGCTTGGACAACTACGAGCAGTACTTC. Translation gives CASSLDNYEQYF. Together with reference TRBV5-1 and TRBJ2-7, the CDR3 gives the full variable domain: KAGVTQTPRYLIKTRGQQVTLSCSPISGHRSVSWYQQTPGQGLQFLFEYFSETQRNKGNFPGRFSGRQFSNSRSEMNVSTLELGDSALYLCASSLDNYEQYFGPGTRLTVT.

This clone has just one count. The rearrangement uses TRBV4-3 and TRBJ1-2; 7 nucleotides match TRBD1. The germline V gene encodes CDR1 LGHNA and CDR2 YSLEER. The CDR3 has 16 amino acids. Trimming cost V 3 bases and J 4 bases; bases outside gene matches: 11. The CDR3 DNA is TGCGCCAGCAGCCATGTAGGAAGGACAGGCAGCTATGGCTACACCTTC. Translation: CASSHVGRTGSYGYTF.